These 27 T cell receptor beta chains came from one sample sequenced in a study of graft-versus-host responses after intestinal transplantation. For these receptors, no antigen is known. This table comes from immunoSEQ multiplex PCR, and its TCRdb copy is limited to in-frame clones, with some not included. The table records over 100,000 clones, 85% to 95% of them present only once. Material: unstimulated CD4+ T cells sorted from spleen or lymph node cells, obtained before transplant. These receptors were taken from a human donor who was the organ donor for an intestinal transplant.

J is TRBJ1-1 and V is TRBV6-1; D may be TRBD1 (5 bases). CDR1 and CDR2 from the germline V gene are MNHNS and SASEGT. CDR3 length equals 14 residues. V lost 7 bases and J 1 base, leaving 13 bases between the germline ends. This chain's CDR3 is CASTKIRENTEAFF. CDR3 bases: TGTGCCAGCACCAAAATCAGGGAGAACACTGAAGCTTTCTTT.

The chain has TRBV19 and TRBJ1-5, with D possibly being TRBD1 (5 bases). The CDR3 is 15 amino acids. Germline V gives CDR1 LNHDA, CDR2 SQIVND (reference sequence). V was pared by 3 bases and J by 2 bases, with 11 bases between. The CDR3 DNA follows: TGTGCCAGTAGTATGCCCGAAGGGGGCAATCAGCCCCAGCATTTT. This encodes CASSMPEGGNQPQHF.

This chain links TRBV7-2 with TRBJ1-1, with D maybe TRBD1 (6 bases). Germline assignment: CDR1 SGHTA and CDR2 FQGNSA. This CDR3 spans 15 amino acids. Trimming left V 3 bases short and J 1 base short, with 12 bases between. As DNA, the CDR3 is TGTGCCAGCAGCTTTACAGGGCTATCGAACACTGAAGCTTTCTTT. Translation: CASSFTGLSNTEAFF.

In nucleotides, the CDR3 is TGTGCCAGCAGCTTAAGGACTAGCGGTACCTACGAGCAGTACTTC. Its translation: CASSLRTSGTYEQYF. The V and J genes are TRBV11-2 and TRBJ2-7; 10 bases are shared with TRBD2. V dropped 2 bases and J dropped 2; count of bases not matched to a gene: 3. Germline assignment: CDR1 SGHAT and CDR2 FQNNGV. The CDR3 spans 15 residues.

The rearrangement links TRBV6-1 to TRBJ1-2, with 7 bases identical to TRBD1. CDR1 is MNHNS, CDR2 SASEGT, per germline. This CDR3 has 15 amino acids. The ends lost 0 bases at V and 0 bases at J; junction bases unmatched: 1. The CDR3 region is CASSEAQGANYGYTF. Written as DNA, the CDR3 is TGTGCCAGCAGTGAAGCCCAGGGGGCTAACTATGGCTACACCTTC.

The chain is built from TRBV25-1 and TRBJ2-3; no clear D gene. Trimming removed 1 base at V and 3 bases at J, with 8 bases between. This CDR3 region has 14 residues. Germline V gives CDR1 MGHDK, CDR2 SYGVNS. The CDR3 nucleotides are TGTGCCAGCAGTGAATCGGAGAGGACAGATACGCAGTATTTT. It encodes CASSESERTDTQYF.

The chain carries TRBV10-1 and TRBJ2-7; 7 nucleotides align to TRBD1. Germline V lookup: CDR1 WNHNN, CDR2 SYGVQD (reference sequence). Unmatched junction bases numbered 8, after V lost 3 bases and J lost 6 bases. The CDR3 consists of 14 residues. The CDR3 coding sequence is TGCGCCAGCAGTGATAATTCTCGGGACAGCGAGCAGTACTTC. Its translation: CASSDNSRDSEQYF.

This sequence joins TRBV7-2 and TRBJ2-1; tentative D call: TRBD1 (5 bases). This CDR3 spans 13 amino acids. Germline CDR1 and CDR2: SGHTA and FQGNSA. V gave up 5 bases and J gave up 9 bases, with 14 bases separating them. The chain's CDR3 is CASSRRQSIEQFF. The CDR3, as DNA: TGTGCCAGCAGCAGAAGACAGTCTATTGAGCAGTTCTTC.

This clone appeared once. V is TRBV5-1 and J is TRBJ1-1; D not resolved. V dropped 0 bases and J dropped 6 bases, with 9 bases sitting between them. This CDR3 is 13 amino acids long. CDR1 is SGHRS and CDR2 is YFSETQ in the germline V gene. CDR3 residues: CASSLVPEAEAFF. The CDR3 DNA sequence: TGCGCCAGCAGCTTGGTGCCAGAGGCTGAAGCTTTCTTT. Using reference TRBV5-1 and TRBJ1-1 for the parts outside the CDR3, the full variable domain is KAGVTQTPRYLIKTRGQQVTLSCSPISGHRSVSWYQQTPGQGLQFLFEYFSETQRNKGNFPGRFSGRQFSNSRSEMNVSTLELGDSALYLCASSLVPEAEAFFGQGTRLTVV.

This chain joins TRBV2 and TRBJ1-2, with D perhaps TRBD1 (5 bases). In germline, CDR1 is SNHLY, CDR2 FYNNEI. The V gene lost 6 bases and the J gene lost 4 bases, with 15 bases spanning the gap. This CDR3 is 14 amino acids long. The CDR3 protein is CASSGREAGYGYTF. In DNA, the CDR3 is TGTGCCAGCAGCGGCAGGGAGGCGGGCTATGGCTACACCTTC.

CDR3 nucleotides: TGTGCCGGCCACTCCCCTCTAGCGGGTAGACAGGGTCCCGGGGAGCTGTTTTTT. Translation: CAGHSPLAGRQGPGELFF. The chain uses TRBV27 and TRBJ2-2; D may be TRBD2 (8 bases). The CDR3 is made up of 18 amino acids. The germline V gene encodes CDR1 MNHEY and CDR2 SMNVEV (reference sequence). With 11 bases removed from V and 6 bases from J, the gap between germline ends came to 31 bases.

The chain combines TRBV28 with TRBJ1-4, with D perhaps TRBD1 (5 bases). Per germline, CDR1 MDHEN and CDR2 SYDVKM. The ends were cut back, 4 bases at V and 5 bases at J, with 14 bases in the middle. This CDR3 has 15 amino acids. The CDR3 DNA reads as TGTGCCAGCAGTTCCCCGGGGAGGGGAAATGAAAAACTGTTTTTT. Amino acids: CASSSPGRGNEKLFF.

This clone was counted a single time. The chain joins TRBV28 to TRBJ1-1, with TRBD1 matching over 7 bases. CDR3 size: 11 residues. Losses at the gene ends were 6 bases for V and 12 bases for J; bases not matched to a gene: 7. Per the germline V gene, CDR1 is MDHEN and CDR2 is SYDVKM. CDR3 sequence (DNA): TGTGCCAGCAGCTCACAGGGGATGCCTTTCTTT. Its protein is CASSSQGMPFF.

This chain joins TRBV28 and TRBJ2-1, with 7 bases matching TRBD2. The CDR3 covers 16 residues. V lost 5 bases to trimming and J lost 0 bases; unmatched junction nucleotides: 7. Per the germline V gene, CDR1 is MDHEN and CDR2 is SYDVKM. CDR3 nucleotides: TGTGCCAGCAGTCTCCTAGCGGCTGGCTCCTACAATGAGCAGTTCTTC. Its translation: CASSLLAAGSYNEQFF.

V and J are TRBV4-1 and TRBJ2-5; 7 nucleotides line up with TRBD1. The length of the CDR3 is 14 residues. V lost 2 bases and J lost 4; bases outside the gene matches: 4. Per the germline V gene, CDR1 is MGHRA and CDR2 is YSYEKL. The CDR3 DNA follows: TGCGCCAGCAGCCAACAGACAGGGCGAGAGACCCAGTACTTC. It is translated as CASSQQTGRETQYF.

This sequence joins TRBV11-2 and TRBJ2-7; unclear D gene. V lost 5 bases and J lost 3, with 14 bases in between. Per the germline V gene, CDR1 is SGHAT and CDR2 is FQNNGV. The CDR3 spans 14 residues. CDR3 sequence reads: CASSPGLLNYEQYF. The DNA for the CDR3 is TGTGCCAGCAGCCCGGGCCTCCTGAACTACGAGCAGTACTTC.

The chain uses TRBV5-5 and TRBJ2-1; TRBD1 matches at 7 bases. CDR3 size: 14 residues. After removal of 0 bases from V and 3 bases from J, the junction contained 0 bases not matched to a gene. CDR1 and CDR2 from the germline V gene are SGHKS and YYEKEE (reference sequence). The CDR3 DNA follows: TGTGCCAGCAGCTTGGGGACAGGCTACAATGAGCAGTTCTTC. This translates into CASSLGTGYNEQFF.

The chain links TRBV2 to TRBJ2-7; D is ambiguous. V was clipped by 7 bases and J by 3 bases, with 13 bases between them. In germline, CDR1 is SNHLY, CDR2 FYNNEI. The CDR3 has 13 amino acids. The CDR3 DNA reads TGTGCCAGCACCAAGACTCCCTTCTACGAGCAGTACTTC. Translation: CASTKTPFYEQYF.

V and J are TRBV19 and TRBJ1-2; D gene ambiguous. Germline V gene lookup returns CDR1 LNHDA and CDR2 SQIVND (reference sequence). The CDR3 is made up of 11 amino acids. V shed 10 bases and J shed 11 bases, with 17 bases lying between them. The CDR3 loop reads CATEMPVRYTF. DNA of the CDR3: TGTGCCACGGAAATGCCCGTTCGGTACACCTTC.

The rearrangement joins TRBV27 to TRBJ2-2; maybe TRBD1 (6 bases). Germline loops: CDR1 MNHEY, CDR2 SMNVEV (reference sequence). Between the trimmed V and J ends, which lost 2 bases and 0 bases, there was a span of 7 bases. The CDR3 is 15 residues long. CDR3 in DNA: TGTGCCAGCAGTTTAAGGACAGCGAACACCGGGGAGCTGTTTTTT. This sequence encodes CASSLRTANTGELFF.

This clone has just one count. One end of the junction varies from germline; a read error may be responsible. The chain recombines TRBV30 with TRBJ1-6; D gene unclear. Germline CDR1 and CDR2: GTSNPN and SVGIG (reference sequence). This CDR3 is 14 amino acids long. This chain's CDR3 is CAWSVARYSSPLHF. CDR3 nucleotides: TGTGCCTGGAGTGTAGCCCGGTATAGTTCACCCCTCCACTTT.

The chain carries TRBV4-3 and TRBJ2-1; tentative D call: TRBD2 (5 bases). The germline gives CDR1 LGHNA, CDR2 YSLEER. The CDR3 extends over 15 amino acids. Deletions cut 0 bases from V and 4 bases from J, with 10 bases between. The CDR3 nucleotides read TGCGCCAGCAGCCAAGATAGGAGCGGATACAATGAGCAGTTCTTC. As protein: CASSQDRSGYNEQFF.

The chain uses TRBV28 and TRBJ2-2; TRBD1 agrees at 8 bases. The CDR3 is 17 residues long. CDR1 MDHEN and CDR2 SYDVKM come from the germline V gene. J lost 0 bases, V lost 6 bases, and 9 bases had no gene match. CDR3 nucleotide sequence: TGTGCCAGCAGCACAGGTCCGACAGGGGCGAACACCGGGGAGCTGTTTTTT. Its translation is CASSTGPTGANTGELFF.

The gene calls are TRBV6-5 and TRBJ2-7; D gene uncertain. V lost 6 bases, J lost 0 bases, and 6 bases lay in between. CDR3 length equals 12 residues. Germline assignment: CDR1 MNHEY and CDR2 SVGAGI. In DNA, the CDR3 is TGTGCCAGCAGCCGGAGCTCCTACGAGCAGTACTTC. Its protein is CASSRSSYEQYF.

The rearrangement joins TRBV10-3 to TRBJ2-2; 10 bases are shared with TRBD1. Looked up from germline, CDR1 is ENHRY and CDR2 is SYGVKD. This CDR3 is built from 17 residues. Germline trimming cut 6 bases from V and 0 bases from J; bases unmatched to any gene: 7. Here the CDR3 DNA reads TGTGCCATCAGCCTCTACGGACAGGGGGCGAACACCGGGGAGCTGTTTTTT. Residues: CAISLYGQGANTGELFF.

This clone was recorded a few times. The chain uses TRBV5-1 and TRBJ2-1; TRBD2 agrees at 10 bases. This CDR3 is built from 15 residues. After removal of 2 bases from V and 3 bases from J, the junction contained 2 bases not matched to a gene. Germline lookup yields CDR1 SGHRS and CDR2 YFSETQ. The DNA for the CDR3 is TGCGCCAGCAGCTTAGCGGGAGGGGTCTACAATGAGCAGTTCTTC. Encoded protein: CASSLAGGVYNEQFF.

The rearrangement links TRBV5-4 to TRBJ2-3, with D tentatively TRBD1 (5 bases). V was shortened by 7 bases and J by 2 bases, with 14 bases between the two germline ends. This CDR3 spans 14 amino acids. Germline V gene sequence: CDR1 SGHNT, CDR2 YYREEE (reference sequence). The CDR3 coding sequence is TGTGCCAGCGGCGACGGCAGGGACACAGATACGCAGTATTTT. Protein product: CASGDGRDTDTQYF.